This record concerns one T cell receptor beta chain sequence. Its specificity is unknown. The germline V gene encodes CDR1 SGHAT and CDR2 FQDESV (reference sequence). The CDR3 has 14 residues. Trimming removed 6 bases from V and 4 bases from J, with 12 bases in between. The data are from a study of T cell responses to AZD1222 COVID-19 vaccine. Study conclusions and caveats: Donors skewed white British and female; clonal diversity was possibly underestimated.

Only in-frame clones appear in the TCRdb table, and some are missing; sequencing was by immunoSEQ multiplex PCR. Of 100,000 to 120,000 clones detected, 70% to 90% appear once; the ten largest clones hold 2% to 3%. The sequence derives from an adult in good health. This chain joins TRBV11-1 and TRBJ2-2; maybe TRBD1 (6 bases). Specimen: peripheral blood, collected on day 0 of AZD1222 vaccination. CDR3 DNA: TGTGCCAGCAGTCAACAGGGAATCACCGGGGAGCTGTTTTTT. Translating it yields CASSQQGITGELFF.